This TCR beta chain was recovered during a study of CXCR3-negative and CXCR3-positive naive CD8 T cells. Study background: Across all libraries, TRB reads numbered around 150 million, with about 1.5 +/- 0.3 million in each library.

A remark on this clonotype: Its matching antigen is unknown.

This CDR3 region has 14 residues. UMI-labeled 5' RACE TRB cDNA libraries were prepared from the cells. TCRdb re-called the 5' RACE reads and gives one entry per CDR3 protein, without DNA. The listing contains around 150,000 distinct CDR3 sequences. Every CD8+ subset sample held 250,000 to 300,000 flow-sorted cells, done in triplicate. General study findings and limits: Both of the naive subsets showed about the same high diversity, but memory CD8+ cells had much less. TRB CDR3s were more hydrophobic in CXCR3-positive than in CXCR3-negative naive cells.

Sequenced: naive CXCR3+ CD8+ T cells from blood. Subset given: CD45RO-CCR7+CD27+CD95- naive CD8+ T cells expressing CXCR3 (TNR3+). V and J are TRBV12-3 or TRBV12-4 and TRBJ2-2. The clonotype comes from a human donor in good health. Some clones in this sample may be carry-over from other donors' samples. The CDR3 is CASSLGLNTGELFF.